Listed here are 19 T cell receptor beta chains from one sample, sequenced in a study of Tregs in tolerant kidney transplant recipients. Related graft donors supplied nonmyeloablative bone marrow transplants, and mixed chimerism was transient. Clones were read by immunoSEQ multiplex PCR, and TCRdb kept only the in-frame ones, dropping some. Here the sample spans approximately 81,000 clones, around nine tenths being singletons. The specimen was CD4+ T cells from blood (PBMCs), collected 24 months after the transplant. These receptors originate from a human patient who received a combined kidney and bone marrow transplant. Some T cells may be supplied by the graft donor.

The chain carries TRBV18 and TRBJ2-3, with 8 bases matching TRBD2. The junction had 6 bases not matched to a gene; V was cut back by 4 bases and J by 3 bases. Germline CDR1 and CDR2: KGHSH and LQKENI. This CDR3 is built from 15 residues. Here the CDR3 reads CASSQGAGETDTQYF. The DNA of the CDR3 is TGTGCCAGCTCACAGGGAGCGGGAGAAACAGATACGCAGTATTTT.

This chain connects TRBV10-3 to TRBJ2-7; 10 bases match TRBD2. CDR3 length: 20 residues. Germline CDR1 ENHRY, CDR2 SYGVKD. Trimming took 1 base from V and 1 from J; bases not matched to a gene: 16. CDR3 sequence (DNA): TGTGCCATCAGTGAGTTCGGGGCAGTCCTAGCGGGAGAATGGTCCTACGAGCAGTACTTC. This codes for CAISEFGAVLAGEWSYEQYF.

The gene calls are TRBV5-1 and TRBJ2-3, with D possibly TRBD1 on 5 matching bases. Germline CDR1 is SGHRS and CDR2 is YFSETQ. Trimming shortened V by 3 bases and J by 1 base, and 9 bases separated the two germline ends. CDR3 length: 14 amino acids. The CDR3 DNA is TGCGCCAGCAGCTGGACACAAGGCACAGATACGCAGTATTTT. This gives the protein CASSWTQGTDTQYF.

This sequence joins TRBV30 and TRBJ1-2; tentative D call: TRBD1 (6 bases). The CDR3 sequence is 14 residues long. CDR1 is GTSNPN, CDR2 SVGIG, per germline (reference sequence). Trimming cost V 2 bases and J 6 bases, with 16 bases left between them. The chain's CDR3 is CAWSPGFQGHGYTF. DNA for the CDR3: TGTGCCTGGAGTCCAGGATTTCAGGGGCATGGCTACACCTTC.

V and J are TRBV6-5 and TRBJ1-1, with 7 bases that match TRBD1. The trim removed 6 bases at V and 6 bases at J, leaving 4 bases unmatched. The germline V gene has CDR1 MNHEY and CDR2 SVGAGI. The CDR3 spans 12 residues. The CDR3 bases are TGTGCCAGCAGACGCGGGACAGCTGAAGCTTTCTTT. This encodes CASRRGTAEAFF.

The genes are TRBV15 and TRBJ1-2, with a weak D call TRBD1 (5 bases). CDR1 and CDR2 from the germline V gene are LNHNV and YYDKDF (reference sequence). V gave up 6 bases and J gave up 8 bases, with 13 bases separating them. This CDR3 has 12 amino acids. This chain's CDR3 is CATRGQGGGYTF. For the CDR3, the DNA is TGTGCCACCAGGGGGCAGGGAGGAGGCTACACCTTC.

This chain joins TRBV2 and TRBJ2-2, with 10 positions matching TRBD2. The junction had 2 bases not matched to a gene; V was cut back by 5 bases and J by 5 bases. This CDR3 comprises 14 residues. Germline V gene sequence: CDR1 SNHLY, CDR2 FYNNEI. CDR3 nucleotides: TGTGCCAGCAGTTCACTAGCGGGGACCGGGGAGCTGTTTTTT. Translating it yields CASSSLAGTGELFF.

The chain recombines TRBV10-3 with TRBJ2-7; D might be TRBD2 (5 bases). In germline, CDR1 is ENHRY, CDR2 SYGVKD. The V and J ends lost 3 bases and 4 bases respectively, with 16 bases between them. This CDR3 has 15 residues. CDR3 protein: CAISDGVRGKYEQYF. In nucleotides, the CDR3 is TGTGCCATCAGTGATGGGGTCCGGGGAAAATACGAGCAGTACTTC.

This chain uses TRBV5-1 with TRBJ2-7; TRBD2 matches at 9 bases. Germline CDR1 is SGHRS and CDR2 is YFSETQ. The CDR3 runs 14 residues. V dropped 0 bases and J dropped 7; count of bases not matched to a gene: 5. CDR3 residues: CASSLGSGSGEQYF. The CDR3, as DNA: TGCGCCAGCAGCTTGGGTAGCGGGAGCGGGGAGCAGTACTTC.

This clone was seen just once. This chain connects TRBV7-8 to TRBJ2-4; perhaps TRBD2 as D (6 bases). Trimming pared 10 bases from V and 0 bases from J, leaving 28 bases between. The germline V gene encodes CDR1 SGHVS and CDR2 FQNEAQ. This CDR3 is built from 19 residues. The CDR3 reads CATTGRGLNESVAKNIQYF. The CDR3 nucleotides are TGTGCCACCACAGGCCGGGGACTGAATGAGTCCGTAGCCAAAAACATTCAGTACTTC.

The chain has TRBV21-1 and TRBJ2-1; the table's D call, TRBD1, has no DNA check behind it. TRBV21-1 is a documented pseudogene. CDR3 length equals 16 residues. This CDR3 reads CASSPTTDRGNNEQFF. CDR3 bases: TGTGCCAGCAGCCCTACAACCGACAGGGGCAACAATGAGCAGTTCTTC.

This sequence joins TRBV18 and TRBJ2-2; the D gene is possibly TRBD1 (6 bases). V shed 2 bases and J shed 5 bases, with 12 bases lying between them. Germline assignment: CDR1 KGHSH and CDR2 LQKENI. The CDR3 sequence is 15 residues long. The CDR3 sequence: CASSPNQGNTGELFF. The DNA of the CDR3 is TGTGCCAGCTCACCAAACCAGGGGAATACCGGGGAGCTGTTTTTT.

The chain has TRBV10-3 and TRBJ2-3, with a weak D call TRBD1 (6 bases). V gave up 2 bases and J gave up 0 bases, with 9 bases separating them. The CDR3 extends over 15 amino acids. Looked up from germline, CDR1 is ENHRY and CDR2 is SYGVKD. In nucleotides, the CDR3 is TGTGCCATCAGTGAGAGGACAGATAGCACAGATACGCAGTATTTT. Translation gives CAISERTDSTDTQYF.

The genes are TRBV7-3 and TRBJ2-7; a weak D match, TRBD1 (6 bases). Germline V gives CDR1 SGHTA, CDR2 FQGTGA. V was cut by 2 bases and J by 2 bases, with 13 bases left in between. The CDR3 consists of 15 residues. The CDR3 DNA reads TGTGCCAGCAGCTTACAGGGGAAGGGGCCCTACGAGCAGTACTTC. As protein: CASSLQGKGPYEQYF.

The V gene is TRBV15, the J gene TRBJ2-1; 13 nucleotides match TRBD2. The CDR3 covers 17 residues. V dropped 8 bases and J dropped 0; count of bases not matched to a gene: 7. The germline V gene encodes CDR1 LNHNV and CDR2 YYDKDF (reference sequence). The CDR3: CATGTSGTESSYNEQFF. In nucleotides, the CDR3 is TGTGCCACCGGGACTAGCGGGACTGAGAGCTCCTACAATGAGCAGTTCTTC.

A remark on this clone: Other DNA sequences in the same sample also yield this CDR3. The CDR3 loop reads CASSYLADTQYF. DNA of the CDR3: TGTGCCAGCAGTTACCTCGCAGATACGCAGTATTTT. The chain carries TRBV6-6 and TRBJ2-3, with D uncertain. This CDR3 spans 12 amino acids. The germline gives CDR1 MNHNY, CDR2 SVGAGI (reference sequence). The V end lost 2 bases, the J end lost 4 bases, and 4 bases lay between the germline ends.

The CDR3, as DNA: TGTGCCAGTGAGACTAGCGGGGGCTACGAGCAGTACTTC. It specifies CASETSGGYEQYF. This chain uses TRBV7-2 with TRBJ2-7; 12 nucleotides line up with TRBD2. The CDR3 covers 13 residues. Trimming cost V 9 bases and J 3 bases; bases outside gene matches: 3. Germline-derived CDR1 and CDR2 are SGHTA and FQGNSA.

V is TRBV18 and J is TRBJ2-7, with TRBD2 identical over 8 bases. After removal of 3 bases from V and 4 bases from J, the junction contained 8 bases not matched to a gene. The germline CDR1 and CDR2 sequences are KGHSH and LQKENI. The CDR3 consists of 15 residues. CDR3: CASSPPSGSRYEQYF. For the CDR3, the DNA is TGTGCCAGCTCACCCCCCAGCGGGAGTAGGTACGAGCAGTACTTC.

This clone came up once. The V gene is TRBV28, the J gene TRBJ1-2; D is undetermined. Trimming removed 8 bases at V and 4 bases at J, with 17 bases between. The CDR3 consists of 14 residues. Germline V lookup: CDR1 MDHEN, CDR2 SYDVKM. The CDR3 bases are TGTGCCAGCGTCGCCCATCAAGAGGGCTATGGCTACACCTTC. Amino acids: CASVAHQEGYGYTF.